These T cell receptor beta chains were read from a single sample in a study of brain T cells in children with intractable seizures. This table comes from immunoSEQ multiplex PCR, and its TCRdb copy is limited to in-frame clones, with some not included. The profile covers around 80,000 clones, with around nine tenths appearing a single time and about 23% taken by the ten largest. Source: peripheral blood, taken at surgery. These receptors were collected from a girl aged 2-10 years with Rasmussen encephalitis and intractable seizures. Both conserved end residues are part of each CDR3. The D gene is left open where the match is weak. Some rows have no size entry. The others give once, few or many, or a class for an expanded clone.

cdr3_aa: CASSLAMDRKNTEAFF
cdr3_nt: TGTGCCAGCAGCTTGGCCATGGACAGGAAGAACACTGAAGCTTTCTTT
j_call: TRBJ1-1
v_call: TRBV5-6
d_call: TRBD1
clone_size: NA

cdr3_aa: CASSYSGLWGNTEAFF
cdr3_nt: TGTGCCAGCAGTTACTCGGGACTCTGGGGGAACACTGAAGCTTTCTTT
j_call: TRBJ1-1
v_call: TRBV6-5
d_call: NA
clone_size: NA

cdr3_aa: CASSLKGGTEAFF
cdr3_nt: TGTGCCAGCAGCTTAAAAGGGGGCACTGAAGCTTTCTTT
j_call: TRBJ1-1
v_call: TRBV7-6
d_call: NA
clone_size: NA

cdr3_aa: CATKRGSSYNEQFF
cdr3_nt: TGTGCCACCAAGCGGGGGAGCTCCTACAATGAGCAGTTCTTC
j_call: TRBJ2-1
v_call: TRBV6-5
d_call: TRBD2
clone_size: NA

cdr3_aa: CASSLPRGYSYEQYF
cdr3_nt: TGTGCCAGCAGCTTACCCCGCGGCTACTCCTACGAGCAGTACTTC
j_call: TRBJ2-7
v_call: TRBV11-1
d_call: NA
clone_size: NA

cdr3_aa: CASSKDRGLSTEAFF
cdr3_nt: TGTGCCAGTAGTAAGGACAGGGGACTTAGCACTGAAGCTTTCTTT
j_call: TRBJ1-1
v_call: TRBV19
d_call: TRBD1
clone_size: NA

cdr3_aa: CASSPGKETQYF
cdr3_nt: TGTGCCAGCAGCCCAGGGAAAGAGACCCAGTACTTC
j_call: TRBJ2-5
v_call: TRBV7-9
d_call: NA
clone_size: few

cdr3_aa: CASSPSDRGLQPQHF
cdr3_nt: TGTGCCAGCAGCCCCTCGGACAGGGGATTGCAGCCCCAGCATTTT
j_call: TRBJ1-5
v_call: TRBV7-9
d_call: TRBD1
clone_size: NA

cdr3_aa: CASSLEVITTDTQYF
cdr3_nt: TGTGCCAGCAGCTTAGAGGTCATTACCACAGATACGCAGTATTTT
j_call: TRBJ2-3
v_call: TRBV7-9
d_call: NA
clone_size: NA

cdr3_aa: CASSERVNTEAFF
cdr3_nt: TGTGCCAGCAGTGAAAGGGTGAACACTGAAGCTTTCTTT
j_call: TRBJ1-1
v_call: TRBV6-1
d_call: NA
clone_size: NA

cdr3_aa: CASSPRQGLTIYF
cdr3_nt: TGTGCCAGCAGTCCGAGACAGGGGTTGACCATATATTTT
j_call: TRBJ1-3
v_call: TRBV12-3/TRBV12-4
d_call: TRBD1
clone_size: NA

cdr3_aa: CASAGTTLEAFF
cdr3_nt: TGTGCCAGCGCGGGGACAACCCTTGAAGCTTTCTTT
j_call: TRBJ1-1
v_call: TRBV9
d_call: NA
clone_size: NA

cdr3_aa: CASSLAVRAGYTF
cdr3_nt: TGTGCCAGCAGTCTTGCGGTCAGGGCTGGCTACACCTTC
j_call: TRBJ1-2
v_call: TRBV12-3/TRBV12-4
d_call: NA
clone_size: NA

cdr3_aa: CASSGLAGADTQYF
cdr3_nt: TGTGCCAGCAGTGGACTAGCGGGAGCAGATACGCAGTATTTT
j_call: TRBJ2-3
v_call: TRBV6-4
d_call: TRBD2
clone_size: NA

cdr3_aa: CASSHTGPYGYTF
cdr3_nt: TGTGCCAGCAGCCATACAGGGCCCTATGGCTACACCTTC
j_call: TRBJ1-2
v_call: TRBV4-2
d_call: NA
clone_size: NA

cdr3_aa: CAWSVQASGELFF
cdr3_nt: TGTGCCTGGAGTGTACAGGCGTCCGGGGAGCTGTTTTTT
j_call: TRBJ2-2
v_call: TRBV30
d_call: NA
clone_size: NA

cdr3_aa: CASSYKEAFF
cdr3_nt: TGTGCCAGCAGCTATAAAGAAGCTTTCTTT
j_call: TRBJ1-1
v_call: TRBV2
d_call: NA
clone_size: NA

cdr3_aa: CASSLWQADTQYF
cdr3_nt: TGTGCCAGCAGTTTATGGCAGGCAGATACGCAGTATTTT
j_call: TRBJ2-3
v_call: TRBV27
d_call: NA
clone_size: NA

cdr3_aa: CASSFDRSYEQYF
cdr3_nt: TGTGCCAGCAGTTTCGACAGGTCATACGAGCAGTACTTC
j_call: TRBJ2-7
v_call: TRBV12-3/TRBV12-4
d_call: NA
clone_size: NA

cdr3_aa: CASSLYRSPGLGVDTQYF
cdr3_nt: TGTGCCAGCAGTTTATACCGTTCCCCGGGGCTAGGCGTTGATACGCAGTATTTT
j_call: TRBJ2-3
v_call: TRBV28
d_call: NA
clone_size: NA

cdr3_aa: CATSRDLGGKNSNQPQHF
cdr3_nt: TGTGCCACCAGCAGAGATCTAGGGGGAAAAAATAGCAATCAGCCCCAGCATTTT
j_call: TRBJ1-5
v_call: TRBV15
d_call: NA
clone_size: NA

cdr3_aa: CASSLATPSTYGYTF
cdr3_nt: TGTGCCAGCAGCTTAGCCACCCCCTCGACATATGGCTACACCTTC
j_call: TRBJ1-2
v_call: TRBV7-9
d_call: NA
clone_size: NA

cdr3_aa: CASSLMSNYGYTF
cdr3_nt: TGTGCCAGCAGCTTAATGTCTAACTATGGCTACACCTTC
j_call: TRBJ1-2
v_call: TRBV27
d_call: NA
clone_size: NA

cdr3_aa: CASSFRQARLNTEAFF
cdr3_nt: TGTGCCAGCAGTTTCCGACAGGCTAGACTGAACACTGAAGCTTTCTTT
j_call: TRBJ1-1
v_call: TRBV7-2
d_call: NA
clone_size: NA

cdr3_aa: CASSEASGAWEETQYF
cdr3_nt: TGTGCCAGCAGTGAGGCTAGCGGGGCCTGGGAAGAGACCCAGTACTTC
j_call: TRBJ2-5
v_call: TRBV28
d_call: TRBD2
clone_size: NA

cdr3_aa: CASSQEQPSNEQFF
cdr3_nt: TGCGCCAGCAGCCAGGAACAACCTTCCAATGAGCAGTTCTTC
j_call: TRBJ2-1
v_call: TRBV4-1
d_call: NA
clone_size: NA

cdr3_aa: CASSQDSVQGSSSTDTQYF
cdr3_nt: TGCGCCAGCAGCCAAGATTCCGTCCAGGGGAGCTCTAGCACAGATACGCAGTATTTT
j_call: TRBJ2-3
v_call: TRBV4-1
d_call: NA
clone_size: NA